Sequencing of this T cell receptor (delta chain) was carried out in a study of Vδ1+ human thymocytes. The study's findings and limits: The authors advised highly purified populations and single-cell validation. Thymic TRG and TRD repertoires appeared highly polyclonal, with Gaussian CDR3 length distributions. Donors shared many TRG clonotypes but few TRD clonotypes. Despite high sort purity, roughly 18% of thymic T cell receptor delta sequences were Vdelta2.

Extracted RNA was reverse transcribed into cDNA. CDR3 amplicons came from multiplex PCR with pooled V-gene forward and constant-region reverse primers. TCRdb redid the clone calls on the multiplex PCR reads with CATT. The table has about 75,000 delta-chain clones, 30% to 45% seen once. The CDR3 length is 22 residues. In germline, CDR1 is TSWWSYY, CDR2 QGS. The trim removed 0 bases at V and 0 bases at J, leaving 20 bases unmatched. Thymocytes were sorted as CD3+ TCRVdelta1+ TCRVdelta2- after alphabeta T cell depletion. Remarks on this clone: The antigen remains undetermined.

The sequencing input was Vdelta1+ gamma-delta thymocytes from the thymus. Subset indicated: FACS-sorted CD3+ TCRalphabeta- TCRVdelta1+ TCRVdelta2- thymocytes. The chain couples TRDV1 to TRDJ1, with 9 bases aligning to TRDD3. The receptor comes from a boy younger than two who had congenital heart surgery. DNA of the CDR3: TGTGCTCTTGGGGAACTCGGGCCACTTCCCCGGTACTGGGGGACCTACACCGATAAACTCATCTTT. Amino acid sequence: CALGELGPLPRYWGTYTDKLIF.